This T cell receptor (beta chain) was sequenced during a study of blood T cell repertoires in COVID-19. Germline lookup yields CDR1 SGHRS and CDR2 YFSETQ. The CDR3 loop spans 17 amino acids. Notes on this clone: The junction departs from germline at one end; a sequencing error may be responsible.

In the authors' workflow: Scientists estimated how many nucleated cells there were by amplifying reference gene primers. Sequencing used immunoSEQ multiplex PCR; TCRdb keeps in-frame clones, though not all of them. That table gives V, J and clone size, and the DNA gave D and trimming. Of tens of thousands of clones listed, roughly four fifths are singletons. The chain uses TRBV5-1 and TRBJ2-7; maybe TRBD1 (5 bases). The receptor comes from a woman aged 55-69 years with acute or convalescent COVID-19. Input material: peripheral blood. The CDR3 region is CASRLRGSRQISFEQYF. The CDR3 nucleotides read TGCGCCAGCAGGTTGAGAGGTTCGAGACAGATATCCTTCGAGCAGTACTTC.